This T cell receptor (beta chain) was captured by sequencing in a study of T cell responses to AZD1222 COVID-19 vaccine. CDR3 length: 13 amino acids. The germline V gene encodes CDR1 SGHRS and CDR2 YFSETQ. V lost 3 bases and J 0 bases, leaving 6 bases between the germline ends. Findings of the study overall: Just a handful of people given AZD1222 tested seropositive at baseline.

This clone occurred once. Its antigen is not known. The assay was immunoSEQ multiplex PCR, and TCRdb's table has in-frame clones only and misses some. Among approximately 120,000 clones listed, 88% were seen once. The TCR was taken from an adult in good health. The sample was peripheral blood, taken on day 0 of AZD1222 vaccination. This chain links TRBV5-1 with TRBJ1-1; a weak D match, TRBD1 (5 bases). The CDR3 reads CASSSGVNTEAFF. The CDR3 coding sequence is TGCGCCAGCAGCTCGGGGGTGAACACTGAAGCTTTCTTT.